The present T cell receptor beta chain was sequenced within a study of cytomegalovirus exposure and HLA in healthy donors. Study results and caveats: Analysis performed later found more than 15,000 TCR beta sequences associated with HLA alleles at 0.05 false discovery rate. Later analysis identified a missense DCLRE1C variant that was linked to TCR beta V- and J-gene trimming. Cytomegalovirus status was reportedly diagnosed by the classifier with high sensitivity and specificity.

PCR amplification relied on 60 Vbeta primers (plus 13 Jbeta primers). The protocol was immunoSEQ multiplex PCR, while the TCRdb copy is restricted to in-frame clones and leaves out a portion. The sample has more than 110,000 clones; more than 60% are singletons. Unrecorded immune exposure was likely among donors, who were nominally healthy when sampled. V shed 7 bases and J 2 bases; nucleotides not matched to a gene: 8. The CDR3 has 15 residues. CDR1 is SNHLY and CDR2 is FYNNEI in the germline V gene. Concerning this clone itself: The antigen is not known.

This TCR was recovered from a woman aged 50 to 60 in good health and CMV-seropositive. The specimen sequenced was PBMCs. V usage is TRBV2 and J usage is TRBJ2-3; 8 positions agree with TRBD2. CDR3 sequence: CASTDAGGYTDTQYF. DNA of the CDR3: TGTGCCAGCACGGACGCGGGGGGCTACACAGATACGCAGTATTTT. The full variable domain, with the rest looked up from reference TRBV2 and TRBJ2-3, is EPEVTQTPSHQVTQMGQEVILRCVPISNHLYFYWYRQILGQKVEFLVSFYNNEISEKSEIFDDQFSVERPDGSNFTLKIRSTKLEDSAMYFCASTDAGGYTDTQYFGPGTRLTVL.